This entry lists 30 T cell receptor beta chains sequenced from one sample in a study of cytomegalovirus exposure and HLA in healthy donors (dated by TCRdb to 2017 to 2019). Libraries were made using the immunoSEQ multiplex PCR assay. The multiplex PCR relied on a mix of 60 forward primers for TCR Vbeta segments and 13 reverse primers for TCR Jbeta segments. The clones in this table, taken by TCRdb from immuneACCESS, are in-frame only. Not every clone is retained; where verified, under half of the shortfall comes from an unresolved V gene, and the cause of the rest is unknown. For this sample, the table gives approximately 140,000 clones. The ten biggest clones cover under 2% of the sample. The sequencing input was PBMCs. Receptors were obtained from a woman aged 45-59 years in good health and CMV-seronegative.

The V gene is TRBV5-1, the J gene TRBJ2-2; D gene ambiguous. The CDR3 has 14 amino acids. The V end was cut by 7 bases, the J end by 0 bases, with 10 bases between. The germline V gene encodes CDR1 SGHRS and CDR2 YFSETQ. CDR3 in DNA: TGCGCCAGCTCGACTGAAACGAACACCGGGGAGCTGTTTTTT. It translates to CASSTETNTGELFF.

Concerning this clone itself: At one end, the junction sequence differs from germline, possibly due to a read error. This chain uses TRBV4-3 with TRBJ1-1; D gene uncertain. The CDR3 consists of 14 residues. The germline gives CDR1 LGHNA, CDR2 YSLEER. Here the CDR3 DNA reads TGCGCCAGCAGCCAAGACAGTACCCACACGGAAGCTTTCTTT. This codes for CASSQDSTHTEAFF.

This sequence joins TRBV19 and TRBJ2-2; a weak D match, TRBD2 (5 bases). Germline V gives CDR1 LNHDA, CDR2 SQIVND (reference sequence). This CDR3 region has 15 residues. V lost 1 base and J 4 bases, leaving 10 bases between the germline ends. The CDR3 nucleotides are TGTGCCAGTAGTATAGGAGGGAGTTCCACCGGGGAGCTGTTTTTT. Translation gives CASSIGGSSTGELFF.

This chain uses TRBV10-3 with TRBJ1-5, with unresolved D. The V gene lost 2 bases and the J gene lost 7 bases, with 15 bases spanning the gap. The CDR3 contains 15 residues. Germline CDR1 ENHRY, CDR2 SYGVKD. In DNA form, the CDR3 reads TGTGCCATCAGTGAGGATTCTGACGGGTACCAGCCCCAGCATTTT. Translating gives CAISEDSDGYQPQHF.

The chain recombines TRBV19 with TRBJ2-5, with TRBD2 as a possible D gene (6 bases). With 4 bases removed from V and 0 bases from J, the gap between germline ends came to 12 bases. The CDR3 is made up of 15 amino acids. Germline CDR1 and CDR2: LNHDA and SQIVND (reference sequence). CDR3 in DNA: TGTGCCAGTAGTACACGAGGGACTTACCAAGAGACCCAGTACTTC. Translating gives CASSTRGTYQETQYF.

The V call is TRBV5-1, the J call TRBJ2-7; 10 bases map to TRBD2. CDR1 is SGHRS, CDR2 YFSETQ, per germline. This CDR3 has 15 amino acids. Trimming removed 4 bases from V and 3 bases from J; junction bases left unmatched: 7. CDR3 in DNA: TGCGCCAGCAGCCCTAGCGGGGGCGACTACTACGAGCAGTACTTC. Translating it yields CASSPSGGDYYEQYF.

The CDR3 coding sequence is TGCGCCAGCAGCTTAACTGGACAGGCTACTAATGAAAAACTGTTTTTT. Amino acid sequence: CASSLTGQATNEKLFF. The gene calls are TRBV5-1 and TRBJ1-4; 7 bases line up with TRBD1. Germline V gene data show CDR1 as SGHRS and CDR2 as YFSETQ. CDR3 length: 16 amino acids. V shed 2 bases, J shed 2 bases, and the junction held 6 bases outside the gene matches. Full variable domain (remainder filled in from reference TRBV5-1 and TRBJ1-4): KAGVTQTPRYLIKTRGQQVTLSCSPISGHRSVSWYQQTPGQGLQFLFEYFSETQRNKGNFPGRFSGRQFSNSRSEMNVSTLELGDSALYLCASSLTGQATNEKLFFGSGTQLSVL.

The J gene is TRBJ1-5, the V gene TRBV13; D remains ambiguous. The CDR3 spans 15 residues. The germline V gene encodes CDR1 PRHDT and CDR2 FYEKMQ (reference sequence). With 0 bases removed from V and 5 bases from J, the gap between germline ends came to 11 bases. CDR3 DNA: TGTGCCAGCAGCTTAGGCCTACGGAGTGATCAGCCCCAGCATTTT. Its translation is CASSLGLRSDQPQHF. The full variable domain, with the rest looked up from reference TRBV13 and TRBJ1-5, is AAGVIQSPRHLIKEKRETATLKCYPIPRHDTVYWYQQGPGQDPQFLISFYEKMQSDKGSIPDRFSAQQFSDYHSELNMSSLELGDSALYFCASSLGLRSDQPQHFGDGTRLSIL.

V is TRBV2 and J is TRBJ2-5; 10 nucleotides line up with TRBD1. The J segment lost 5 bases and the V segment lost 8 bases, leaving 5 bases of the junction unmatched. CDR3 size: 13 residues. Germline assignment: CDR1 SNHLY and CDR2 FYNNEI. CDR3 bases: TGTGCCAGCCATGACAGGGGGCGGGAGACCCAGTACTTC. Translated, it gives CASHDRGRETQYF.

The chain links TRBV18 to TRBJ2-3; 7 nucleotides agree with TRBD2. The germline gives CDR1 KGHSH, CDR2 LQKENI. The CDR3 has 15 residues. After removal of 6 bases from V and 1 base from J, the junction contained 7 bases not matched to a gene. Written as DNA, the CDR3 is TGTGCCAGCTCGGTTGACAGCGGGGGCACAGATACGCAGTATTTT. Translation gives CASSVDSGGTDTQYF.

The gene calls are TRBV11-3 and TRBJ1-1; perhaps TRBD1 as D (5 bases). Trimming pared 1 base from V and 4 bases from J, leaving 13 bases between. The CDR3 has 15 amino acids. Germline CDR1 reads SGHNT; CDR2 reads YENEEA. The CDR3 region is CASSLGGEYSTEAFF. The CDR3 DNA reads TGTGCCAGCAGCTTAGGGGGCGAATATTCCACTGAAGCTTTCTTT. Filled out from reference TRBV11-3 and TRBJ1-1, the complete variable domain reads EAGVVQSPRYKIIEKKQPVAFWCNPISGHNTLYWYLQNLGQGPELLIRYENEEAVDDSQLPKDRFSAERLKGVDSTLKIQPAELGDSAVYLCASSLGGEYSTEAFFGQGTRLTVV.

CDR3 bases: TGTGCCTGGGGAGACGCAACTAATGAAAAACTGTTTTTT. It specifies CAWGDATNEKLFF. J is TRBJ1-4 and V is TRBV30; D unclear. The germline V gene has CDR1 GTSNPN and CDR2 SVGIG (reference sequence). Trimming removed 5 bases at V and 0 bases at J, with 7 bases between. The CDR3 is 13 residues long.

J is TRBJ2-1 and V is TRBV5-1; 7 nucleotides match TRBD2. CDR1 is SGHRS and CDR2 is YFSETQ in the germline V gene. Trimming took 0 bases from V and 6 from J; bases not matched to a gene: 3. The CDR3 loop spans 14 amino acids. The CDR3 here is CASSLAGEGNEQFF. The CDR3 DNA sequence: TGCGCCAGCAGCTTGGCCGGGGAGGGCAATGAGCAGTTCTTC.

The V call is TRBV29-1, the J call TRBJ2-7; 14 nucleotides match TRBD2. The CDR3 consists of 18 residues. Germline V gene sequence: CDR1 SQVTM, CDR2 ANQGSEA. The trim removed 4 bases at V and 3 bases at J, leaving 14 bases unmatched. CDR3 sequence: CSVGGTSGSAGILYEQYF. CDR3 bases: TGCAGCGTTGGGGGGACTAGCGGGAGCGCCGGTATCCTCTACGAGCAGTACTTC.

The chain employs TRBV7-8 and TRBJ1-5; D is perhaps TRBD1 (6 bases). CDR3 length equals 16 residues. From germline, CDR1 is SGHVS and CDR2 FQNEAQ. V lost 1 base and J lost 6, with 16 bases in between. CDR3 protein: CASSLGAGALSQPQHF. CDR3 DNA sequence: TGTGCCAGCAGCTTAGGCGCGGGGGCCCTTAGTCAGCCCCAGCATTTT. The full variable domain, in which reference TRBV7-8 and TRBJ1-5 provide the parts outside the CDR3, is GAGVSQSPRYKVAKRGQDVALRCDPISGHVSLFWYQQALGQGPEFLTYFQNEAQLDKSGLPSDRFFAERPEGSVSTLKIQRTQQEDSAVYLCASSLGAGALSQPQHFGDGTRLSIL.

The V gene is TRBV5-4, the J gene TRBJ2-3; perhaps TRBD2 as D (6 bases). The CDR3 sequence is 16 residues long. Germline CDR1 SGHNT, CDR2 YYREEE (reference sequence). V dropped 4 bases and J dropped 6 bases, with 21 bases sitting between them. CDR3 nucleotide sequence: TGTGCCAGCAGCGCGAGGCCCCTGGGGGGTCTGGATACGCAGTATTTT. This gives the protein CASSARPLGGLDTQYF.

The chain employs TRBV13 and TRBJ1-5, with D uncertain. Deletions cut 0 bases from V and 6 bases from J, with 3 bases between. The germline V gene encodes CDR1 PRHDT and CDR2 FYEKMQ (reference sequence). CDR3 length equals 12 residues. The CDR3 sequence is CASSLGRQPQHF. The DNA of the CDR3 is TGTGCCAGCAGCTTAGGGCGTCAGCCCCAGCATTTT.

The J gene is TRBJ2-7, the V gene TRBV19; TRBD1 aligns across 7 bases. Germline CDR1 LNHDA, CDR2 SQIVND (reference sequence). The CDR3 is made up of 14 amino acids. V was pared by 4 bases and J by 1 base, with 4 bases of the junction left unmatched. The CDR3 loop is CASSTGTVSYEQYF. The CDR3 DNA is TGTGCCAGTAGTACCGGGACAGTATCCTACGAGCAGTACTTC.

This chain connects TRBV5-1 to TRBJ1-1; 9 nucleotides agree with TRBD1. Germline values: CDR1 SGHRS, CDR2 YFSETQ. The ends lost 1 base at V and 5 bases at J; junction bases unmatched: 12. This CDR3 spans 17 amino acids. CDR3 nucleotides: TGCGCCAGCAGCTTGCCCCTCCAGGACAGGGGAGAGACTGAAGCTTTCTTT. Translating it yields CASSLPLQDRGETEAFF.

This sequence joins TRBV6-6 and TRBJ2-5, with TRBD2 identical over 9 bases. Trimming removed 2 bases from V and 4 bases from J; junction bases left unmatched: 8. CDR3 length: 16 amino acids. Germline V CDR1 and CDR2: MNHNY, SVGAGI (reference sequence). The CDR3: CASSYTAAGGGETQYF. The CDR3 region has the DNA TGTGCCAGCAGTTACACCGCGGCGGGAGGGGGAGAGACCCAGTACTTC.

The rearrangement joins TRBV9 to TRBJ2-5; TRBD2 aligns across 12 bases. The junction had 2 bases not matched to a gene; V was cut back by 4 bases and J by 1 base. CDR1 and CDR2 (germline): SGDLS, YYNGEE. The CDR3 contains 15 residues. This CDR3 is CASSPSGRAQETQYF. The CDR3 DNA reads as TGTGCCAGCAGCCCTAGCGGGAGGGCCCAAGAGACCCAGTACTTC. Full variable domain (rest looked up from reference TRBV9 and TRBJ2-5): DSGVTQTPKHLITATGQRVTLRCSPRSGDLSVYWYQQSLDQGLQFLIQYYNGEERAKGNILERFSAQQFPDLHSELNLSSLELGDSALYFCASSPSGRAQETQYFGPGTRLLVL.

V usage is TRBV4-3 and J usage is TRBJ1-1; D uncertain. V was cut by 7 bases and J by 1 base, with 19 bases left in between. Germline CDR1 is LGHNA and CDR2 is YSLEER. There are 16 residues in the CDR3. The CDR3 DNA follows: TGCGCCAGCAACCGCGAGGTTTTGGTCACGAACACTGAAGCTTTCTTT. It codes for CASNREVLVTNTEAFF.

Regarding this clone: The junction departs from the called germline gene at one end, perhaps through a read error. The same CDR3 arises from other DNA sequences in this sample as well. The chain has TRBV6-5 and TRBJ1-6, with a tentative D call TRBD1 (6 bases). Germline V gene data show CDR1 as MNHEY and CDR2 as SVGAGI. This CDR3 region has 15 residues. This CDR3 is CASSYEGTQNSPLHF. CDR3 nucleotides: TGCGCCAGCAGTTACGAGGGGACACAGAATTCACCCCTCCACTTT.

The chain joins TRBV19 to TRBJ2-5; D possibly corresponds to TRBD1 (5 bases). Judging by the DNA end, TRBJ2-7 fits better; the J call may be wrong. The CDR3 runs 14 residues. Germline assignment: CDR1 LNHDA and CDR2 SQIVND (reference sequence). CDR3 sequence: CASSIVAGFHEQYF. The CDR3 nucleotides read TGTGCCAGTAGTATCGTTGCAGGGTTCCACGAGCAGTACTTC.

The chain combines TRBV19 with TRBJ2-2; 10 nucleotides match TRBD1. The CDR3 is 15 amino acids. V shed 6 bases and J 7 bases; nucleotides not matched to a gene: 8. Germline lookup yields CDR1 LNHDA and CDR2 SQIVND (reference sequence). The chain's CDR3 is CASRRGTGAVGELFF. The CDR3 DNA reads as TGTGCCAGTAGGAGAGGGACAGGGGCGGTCGGGGAGCTGTTTTTT.

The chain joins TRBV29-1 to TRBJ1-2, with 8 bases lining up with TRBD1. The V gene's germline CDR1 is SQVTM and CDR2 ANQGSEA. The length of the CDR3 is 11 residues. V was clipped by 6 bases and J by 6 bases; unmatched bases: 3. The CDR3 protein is CSVGQGNGYTF. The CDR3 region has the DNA TGCAGCGTCGGACAGGGAAATGGCTACACCTTC.

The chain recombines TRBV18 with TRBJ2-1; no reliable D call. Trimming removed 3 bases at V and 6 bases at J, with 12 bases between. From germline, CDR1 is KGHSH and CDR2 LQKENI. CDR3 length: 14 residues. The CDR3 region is CASSPQSVLNEQFF. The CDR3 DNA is TGTGCCAGCTCACCCCAGTCCGTTCTCAATGAGCAGTTCTTC. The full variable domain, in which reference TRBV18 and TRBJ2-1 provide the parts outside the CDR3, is NAGVMQNPRHLVRRRGQEARLRCSPMKGHSHVYWYRQLPEEGLKFMVYLQKENIIDESGMPKERFSAEFPKEGPSILRIQQVVRGDSAAYFCASSPQSVLNEQFFGPGTRLTVL.

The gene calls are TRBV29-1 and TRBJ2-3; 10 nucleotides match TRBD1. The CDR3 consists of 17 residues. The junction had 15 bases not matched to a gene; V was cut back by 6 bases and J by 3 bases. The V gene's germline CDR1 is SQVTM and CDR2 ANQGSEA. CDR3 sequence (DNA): TGCAGCGTAGTAGGTGGGGAGACAGGGGGCGAGACAGATACGCAGTATTTT. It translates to CSVVGGETGGETDTQYF.

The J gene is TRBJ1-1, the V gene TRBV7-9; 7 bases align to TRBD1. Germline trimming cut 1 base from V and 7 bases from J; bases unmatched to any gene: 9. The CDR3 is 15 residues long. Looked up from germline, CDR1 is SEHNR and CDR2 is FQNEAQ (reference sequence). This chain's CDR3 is CASSLGQIRQGEAFF. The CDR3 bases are TGTGCCAGCAGCTTAGGACAGATCCGACAGGGTGAAGCTTTCTTT.

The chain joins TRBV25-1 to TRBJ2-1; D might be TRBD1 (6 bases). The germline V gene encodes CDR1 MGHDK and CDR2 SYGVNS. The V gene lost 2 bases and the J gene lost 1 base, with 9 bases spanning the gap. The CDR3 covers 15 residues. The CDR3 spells CASSERQGSYNEQFF. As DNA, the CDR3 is TGTGCCAGCAGTGAAAGGCAGGGGTCCTACAATGAGCAGTTCTTC.